The 12 T cell receptor beta chains reported below all come from one sample, sequenced in a study of response to subunit inactivated influenza vaccine. TCRdb itself ran the RT-PCR reads through MiXCR, one entry per CDR3 protein. The table records just under 250,000 distinct CDR3 sequences, less than 15% of them present only once. This sample comprised non-naive T cells sorted from PBMCs, obtained 14 to 15 days before vaccination. These receptors were taken from a man between 45 and 60 years old who received an inactivated influenza vaccine.

This clonotype was observed a few times. The chain's CDR3 is CASSFYRGANTGELFF. In nucleotides, the CDR3 is TGTGCCAGCAGCTTTTACCGGGGGGCGAACACCGGGGAGCTGTTTTTT. J is TRBJ2-2 and V is TRBV5-4; 7 nucleotides line up with TRBD2. Germline V gene data show CDR1 as SGHNT and CDR2 as YYREEE (reference sequence). The CDR3 runs to 16 residues. V shed 2 bases and J 0 bases; nucleotides not matched to a gene: 4.

This chain links TRBV20-1 with TRBJ2-7; 10 bases map to TRBD1. Germline V gene data show CDR1 as DFQATT and CDR2 as SNEGSKA (reference sequence). V shed 4 bases, J shed 4 bases, and the junction held 7 bases outside the gene matches. The CDR3 runs 14 residues. As DNA, the CDR3 is TGCAGTGCTATCGACCGGGACAGGGGTTACGAGCAGTACTTC. It specifies CSAIDRDRGYEQYF.

This chain uses TRBV28 with TRBJ1-1; no clear D. The CDR3 totals 13 residues. Trimming stripped 3 bases from V and 11 bases from J, with 16 bases between. Germline assignment: CDR1 MDHEN and CDR2 SYDVKM. The CDR3 DNA follows: TGTGCCAGCAGTTTCCCGGCCAACAGAGGGGCTTTCTTT. Its translation: CASSFPANRGAFF.

The gene calls are TRBV5-1 and TRBJ1-2; D is unclear. The CDR3 extends over 15 amino acids. Trimming left V 0 bases short and J 4 bases short, with 13 bases between. Germline loops: CDR1 SGHRS, CDR2 YFSETQ. The CDR3 sequence is CASSLASGGVYGYTF. DNA of the CDR3: TGCGCCAGCAGCTTGGCGTCGGGCGGTGTCTATGGCTACACCTTC.

This clonotype was seen only a few times. This chain joins TRBV14 and TRBJ2-7; D gene uncertain. V lost 0 bases and J 2 bases, leaving 11 bases between the germline ends. Germline V gives CDR1 SGHDN, CDR2 FVKESK. This CDR3 has 15 amino acids. The CDR3 coding sequence is TGTGCCAGCAGCCAAGATTACCGCCCGGCCTACGAGCAGTACTTC. Protein: CASSQDYRPAYEQYF.

The rearrangement uses TRBV20-1 and TRBJ2-1; TRBD2 matches 7 bases. The CDR3 sequence is 15 residues long. The germline V gene encodes CDR1 DFQATT and CDR2 SNEGSKA (reference sequence). Trimming took 6 bases from V and 2 from J; bases not matched to a gene: 10. DNA for the CDR3: TGCAGTGCACAAGGACTAGTCCAGACCTACAATGAGCAGTTCTTC. It encodes CSAQGLVQTYNEQFF.

The chain is built from TRBV6-1 and TRBJ2-7; 8 positions agree with TRBD2. Trimming took 6 bases from V and 0 from J; bases not matched to a gene: 13. There are 17 residues in the CDR3. The germline V gene has CDR1 MNHNS and CDR2 SASEGT. This chain's CDR3 is CASSPERGRPHSYEQYF. CDR3 sequence (DNA): TGTGCCAGCAGCCCCGAACGCGGGAGGCCACACTCCTACGAGCAGTACTTC.

This chain joins TRBV5-1 and TRBJ2-5; D possibly matches TRBD1 or TRBD2 (5 bases each). Germline V lookup: CDR1 SGHRS, CDR2 YFSETQ. The CDR3 has 15 amino acids. Trimming removed 2 bases at V and 2 bases at J, with 13 bases between. CDR3 protein: CASSFQPGPQETQYF. The CDR3 DNA is TGCGCCAGCAGCTTCCAACCGGGACCACAAGAGACCCAGTACTTC.

The CDR3 here is CASSPPGGVWTGEDWEAFF. As DNA, the CDR3 is TGTGCCAGTAGTCCCCCCGGCGGGGTATGGACAGGGGAGGACTGGGAAGCTTTCTTT. V and J are TRBV19 and TRBJ1-1; 9 nucleotides align to TRBD1. V was clipped by 5 bases and J by 8 bases; unmatched bases: 24. The CDR3 has 19 amino acids. CDR1 and CDR2 from the germline V gene are LNHDA and SQIVND (reference sequence).

The V and J genes are TRBV20-1 and TRBJ2-7; TRBD2 aligns across 14 bases. This CDR3 comprises 15 residues. CDR1 and CDR2 (germline): DFQATT, SNEGSKA (reference sequence). V trimming: 5 bases; J trimming: 3 bases; junction bases outside the gene matches: 6. CDR3 in DNA: TGCAGTGCTCCCGGGACTAGCGGGGGCTACTACGAGCAGTACTTC. Its protein is CSAPGTSGGYYEQYF.

A few counts support this clonotype. This chain uses TRBV14 with TRBJ2-2; TRBD2 matches at 10 bases. V lost 4 bases and J lost 1; bases outside the gene matches: 3. This CDR3 has 16 amino acids. The germline gives CDR1 SGHDN, CDR2 FVKESK. For the CDR3, the DNA is TGTGCCAGCAGCCCCCTAGCGGGGGTGAACACCGGGGAGCTGTTTTTT. Amino acids: CASSPLAGVNTGELFF.

Of note for this clonotype: This clone may be a read error of a much larger clone one base away. The CDR3 sequence: CASSWDLVDTQYF. The CDR3 DNA reads as TGTGCCAGCAGCTGGGATCTCGTAGATACGCAGTATTTT. The chain recombines TRBV5-5 with TRBJ2-3; no reliable D call. The CDR3 has 13 residues. Germline V lookup: CDR1 SGHKS, CDR2 YYEKEE (reference sequence). Deletions cut 3 bases from V and 5 bases from J, with 10 bases between.